The sequence of this T cell receptor (beta chain) was determined in a study of cytomegalovirus exposure and HLA in healthy donors. Whole-study results and caveats: Reports indicated that the classifier achieved high specificity and sensitivity in diagnosing cytomegalovirus status. Subsequent analysis revealed that first-cohort TCR clusters tended to co-occur in the 120 validation repertoires.

Details on this clone: Its specificity is not known.

Using immunoSEQ multiplex PCR, the repertoire was profiled, and TCRdb retains in-frame clones only, with some absent. The top ten clones hold approximately 2% of a sample with around 120,000 clones, roughly 90% of them seen once. CDR1 and CDR2 (germline): SEHNR, FQNEAQ (reference sequence). Trimming stripped 2 bases from V and 2 bases from J, with 10 bases between. The CDR3 totals 15 residues. The material sequenced was PBMCs. The chain combines TRBV7-9 with TRBJ2-1, with a possible D match to TRBD2 (7 bases). This receptor was identified in a woman aged 18 to 35 in good health and CMV-seronegative. The CDR3 DNA is TGTGCCAGCAGCTTAAGGGAGGGGGCCTACAATGAGCAGTTCTTC. This sequence encodes CASSLREGAYNEQFF.